Below, 20 T cell receptor beta chains from the same sample are listed, as sequenced in a study of shared clonotypes between healthy human individuals. Using immunoSEQ multiplex PCR, the repertoire was profiled, and TCRdb retains in-frame clones only, with some absent. The sample yields some 1.1 million clones, around three quarters seen once. Sequencing was done on a sample of memory CD4+ T cells from PBMCs. The subset was: CD45RA-negative fraction. Receptors were obtained from a man aged 18 to 30 in good health. Some clones in this sample may be carry-over from other donors' samples.

The chain combines TRBV7-8 with TRBJ2-1, with 8 nucleotides matching TRBD2. V dropped 0 bases and J dropped 1; count of bases not matched to a gene: 5. This CDR3 spans 17 amino acids. The germline CDR1 and CDR2 sequences are SGHVS and FQNEAQ. The CDR3 is CASSLARAGASYNEQFF. In nucleotides, the CDR3 is TGTGCCAGCAGCTTAGCGCGAGCGGGAGCTTCCTACAATGAGCAGTTCTTC.

This clone was found a few times. V is TRBV15 and J is TRBJ2-5, with TRBD2 identical over 7 bases. J gave up 5 bases and V 3 bases, and 9 bases lay outside the gene matches. The CDR3 extends over 15 amino acids. Germline CDR1 and CDR2: LNHNV and YYDKDF (reference sequence). The CDR3 here is CATSRNRRERETQYF. For the CDR3, the DNA is TGTGCCACCAGCAGGAACCGGCGGGAGAGGGAGACCCAGTACTTC.

The CDR3 here is CASSLIQGENTEAFF. Written as DNA, the CDR3 is TGTGCCAGCAGCTTGATACAGGGTGAGAACACTGAAGCTTTCTTT. The V call is TRBV7-9, the J call TRBJ1-1, with D perhaps TRBD1 (6 bases). The V end was cut by 3 bases, the J end by 1 base, with 12 bases between. CDR1 and CDR2 (germline): SEHNR, FQNEAQ (reference sequence). This CDR3 spans 15 amino acids.

This clone has more than one count but fewer than ten. Other DNA sequences in the same sample also yield this CDR3. V is TRBV7-9 and J is TRBJ2-5, with 9 bases that match TRBD1. CDR1 and CDR2 (germline): SEHNR, FQNEAQ (reference sequence). The CDR3 runs to 15 residues. V lost 5 bases and J lost 13; bases outside the gene matches: 17. DNA of the CDR3: TGTGCCAGCAGCCTACTTGCGGACGAACCGGGACAGGGGTACTTC. Amino acid sequence: CASSLLADEPGQGYF. Filled out from reference TRBV7-9 and TRBJ2-5, the complete variable domain reads DTGVSQNPRHKITKRGQNVTFRCDPISEHNRLYWYRQTLGQGPEFLTYFQNEAQLEKSRLLSDRFSAERPKGSFSTLEIQRTEQGDSAMYLCASSLLADEPGQGYFGPGTRLLVL.

This clone was seen only a few times. The V call is TRBV10-3, the J call TRBJ1-1; no clear D. Germline lookup yields CDR1 ENHRY and CDR2 SYGVKD. There are 13 residues in the CDR3. Deletions cut 8 bases from V and 0 bases from J, with 10 bases between. This chain's CDR3 is CAILSTMNTEAFF. The CDR3 DNA sequence: TGTGCCATCCTTTCGACCATGAACACTGAAGCTTTCTTT.

On this clone itself: Other DNA sequences from this sample encode an identical CDR3 as well. The chain joins TRBV7-3 to TRBJ2-1; the match to TRBD1 covers 7 bases. CDR1 SGHTA and CDR2 FQGTGA come from the germline V gene. This CDR3 has 15 residues. Unmatched junction bases numbered 7, after V lost 5 bases and J lost 3 bases. CDR3 sequence: CASSPRQGSYNEQFF. In DNA, the CDR3 is TGTGCCAGCAGCCCAAGACAGGGAAGCTACAATGAGCAGTTCTTC.

Points on this clone: One end of the junction varies from germline; a read error may be responsible. The V and J genes are TRBV15 and TRBJ2-7; D possibly matches TRBD1 or TRBD2 (7 bases each). Germline V lookup: CDR1 LNHNV, CDR2 YYDKDF (reference sequence). The CDR3 is 13 amino acids. CDR3 region: CATSRVGGDSLRF. The CDR3 DNA reads as TGTGCCACCAGCAGAGTGGGAGGGGACAGCCTCCGCTTC.

With respect to this clone: Other DNA variants within this sample encode the same CDR3. This chain uses TRBV5-4 with TRBJ2-5; 7 positions agree with TRBD2. The CDR3 runs 12 residues. Germline V lookup: CDR1 SGHNT, CDR2 YYREEE (reference sequence). With 3 bases clipped from V and 5 bases from J, the junction kept 1 base outside the gene matches. The CDR3, as DNA: TGTGCCAGCAGCTCGCGGGGGGAGACCCAGTACTTC. This translates into CASSSRGETQYF.

This clone has more than one count but fewer than ten. The genes are TRBV7-7 and TRBJ2-5; D may be TRBD2 (5 bases). V was trimmed by 4 bases and J by 0 bases, leaving 9 bases between them. This CDR3 has 14 amino acids. Looked up from germline, CDR1 is SSHAT and CDR2 is FNYEAQ (reference sequence). The CDR3 DNA is TGTGCCAGCAGCTCCCCCGGGGACCAAGAGACCCAGTACTTC. This codes for CASSSPGDQETQYF.

Remarks on this clone: Other DNA sequences of this sample code for an identical CDR3. This chain joins TRBV7-2 and TRBJ2-7; no clear D. Trimming shortened V by 5 bases and J by 4 bases, and 6 bases separated the two germline ends. The germline CDR1 and CDR2 sequences are SGHTA and FQGNSA. This CDR3 comprises 11 residues. The chain's CDR3 is CASSPGYEQYF. In DNA form, the CDR3 reads TGTGCCAGCAGCCCCGGTTACGAGCAGTACTTC.

The genes are TRBV5-1 and TRBJ2-7, with 8 bases matching TRBD2. The CDR3 extends over 15 amino acids. J was trimmed by 3 bases and V by 3 bases; bases with no gene match: 8. Germline assignment: CDR1 SGHRS and CDR2 YFSETQ. CDR3 loop: CASSSLGSGSYEQYF. Here the CDR3 DNA reads TGCGCCAGCAGCTCCTTGGGCAGCGGGAGCTACGAGCAGTACTTC.

Only one count was recorded for this clone. The gene calls are TRBV19 and TRBJ1-4; D gene uncertain. This CDR3 region has 15 residues. Germline values: CDR1 LNHDA, CDR2 SQIVND (reference sequence). Deletions cut 2 bases from V and 8 bases from J, with 15 bases between. The DNA for the CDR3 is TGTGCCAGTAGTATATACACGGGATCGGCGGAAAAACTGTTTTTT. Translated: CASSIYTGSAEKLFF.

In this sample, this clone turned up a few times. Its ends do not fully match the called genes, so a read error is possible. The CDR3 nucleotides read TGCAGCGTCGAAGGACTGAATAATGAAAAACTGTTTTTT. This sequence encodes CSVEGLNNEKLFF. This chain uses TRBV29-1 with TRBJ1-4; D is uncertain. From germline, CDR1 is SQVTM and CDR2 ANQGSEA. This CDR3 has 13 residues.

The chain recombines TRBV28 with TRBJ2-3, with 11 bases fitting TRBD2. With 5 bases clipped from V and 0 bases from J, the junction kept 4 bases outside the gene matches. The length of the CDR3 is 16 residues. From germline, CDR1 is MDHEN and CDR2 SYDVKM. The CDR3 DNA reads TGTGCCAGCAGTCAAGGGACTAGCGGTAGCACAGATACGCAGTATTTT. Translated, it gives CASSQGTSGSTDTQYF.

The CDR3 here is CAISELAGGRKEQYF. The CDR3 DNA reads as TGTGCCATCAGTGAGTTAGCGGGAGGGAGGAAAGAGCAGTACTTC. V usage is TRBV10-3 and J usage is TRBJ2-7, with 11 bases identical to TRBD2. The CDR3 runs 15 residues. The V gene end was trimmed by 1 base and the J gene end by 7 bases; junction bases not matched to a gene: 6. From germline, CDR1 is ENHRY and CDR2 SYGVKD.

To note about this clone: Other DNA sequences within the sample encode an identical CDR3. V and J are TRBV2 and TRBJ1-1; D gene ambiguous. CDR3 length equals 12 residues. The V end lost 5 bases, the J end lost 1 base, and 5 bases lay between the germline ends. Germline lookup yields CDR1 SNHLY and CDR2 FYNNEI. The CDR3 DNA sequence: TGTGCCAGCAGTCCCAGGAACACTGAAGCTTTCTTT. It is translated as CASSPRNTEAFF.

This clone appeared a single time. J is TRBJ2-7 and V is TRBV5-1, with TRBD1 matching 10 bases. There are 14 residues in the CDR3. The V segment lost 4 bases and the J segment 4 bases; nucleotides outside the gene matches: 5. In germline, CDR1 is SGHRS, CDR2 YFSETQ. The CDR3 reads CASSTPGQGYEQYF. The CDR3 region has the DNA TGCGCCAGCAGCACTCCGGGACAGGGGTACGAGCAGTACTTC.

The J gene is TRBJ1-2, the V gene TRBV9, with D perhaps matching TRBD1 (5 bases). The CDR3 extends over 13 amino acids. The V gene lost 4 bases and the J gene lost 3 bases, with 10 bases spanning the gap. Germline CDR1 SGDLS, CDR2 YYNGEE. CDR3 protein: CASSPDSYYGYTF. The CDR3 nucleotides are TGTGCCAGCAGCCCAGACAGCTACTATGGCTACACCTTC.

V and J are TRBV7-2 and TRBJ2-1; D not certain. Germline assignment: CDR1 SGHTA and CDR2 FQGNSA. V lost 5 bases to trimming and J lost 9 bases, with 11 bases between them. The length of the CDR3 is 12 residues. The CDR3 DNA is TGTGCCAGCAGCCGAGGATGGGGTGAGCAGTTCTTC. Encoded protein: CASSRGWGEQFF.

V gene TRBV2 combines with J gene TRBJ2-2; D is unresolved. This CDR3 region has 11 residues. Germline CDR1 SNHLY, CDR2 FYNNEI. V lost 4 bases and J lost 7, with 4 bases in between. CDR3 nucleotides: TGTGCCAGCAGTGCGAGCGGGGAGCTGTTTTTT. It codes for CASSASGELFF.